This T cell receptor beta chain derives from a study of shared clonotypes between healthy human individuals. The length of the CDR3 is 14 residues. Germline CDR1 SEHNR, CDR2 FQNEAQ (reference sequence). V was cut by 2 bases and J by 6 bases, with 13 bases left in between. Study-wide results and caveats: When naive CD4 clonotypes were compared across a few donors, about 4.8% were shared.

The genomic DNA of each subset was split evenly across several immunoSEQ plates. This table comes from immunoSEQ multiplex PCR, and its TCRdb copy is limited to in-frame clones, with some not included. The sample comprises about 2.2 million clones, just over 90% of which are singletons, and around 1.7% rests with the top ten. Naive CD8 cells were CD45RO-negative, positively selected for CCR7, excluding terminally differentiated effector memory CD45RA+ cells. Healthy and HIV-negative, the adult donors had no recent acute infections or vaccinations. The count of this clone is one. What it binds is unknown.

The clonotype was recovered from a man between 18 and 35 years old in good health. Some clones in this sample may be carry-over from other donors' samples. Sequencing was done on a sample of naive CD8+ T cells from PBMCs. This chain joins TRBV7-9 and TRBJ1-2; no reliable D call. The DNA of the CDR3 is TGTGCCAGCAGCTTATCCTATGGTGAAGATGGCTACACCTTC. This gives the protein CASSLSYGEDGYTF.